The rows below give T cell receptor beta chains drawn from one sample of a study of response to subunit inactivated influenza vaccine. TCRdb recomputed calls from the RT-PCR reads with MiXCR, one row per CDR3 protein. The repertoire has more than 400,000 distinct CDR3 sequences, about 10% of them found once; the top ten carry approximately 12%. The material was PBMCs from blood, obtained more than 35 days after vaccination. Receptor source: a man aged 45-60 years who received an inactivated influenza vaccine. The CDR3 runs from the conserved cysteine through the conserved F or W. The D gene is left open where the match is weak. Clone size is stated in some rows and not others, as once, few, many or a class when expanded.

TRBJ2-7	NA	16	TRBV4-3	NA	TGCGCCAGCAGCCAAGACCTCGGCGGTGGGACCTACGAGCAGTACTTC	CASSQDLGGGTYEQYF
TRBJ2-2	TRBD2	16	TRBV2	NA	TGTGCCAGCAGTGAACGGGCTAGCGGGCTAGCCGGGGAGCTGTTTTTT	CASSERASGLAGELFF
TRBJ2-3	NA	11	TRBV29-1	NA	TGCAGCGGCGCGTTCACAGATACGCAGTATTTT	CSGAFTDTQYF
TRBJ1-3	NA	15	TRBV6-1	few	TGTGCCAGCAGCGTGCGGGGCCGCTCTGGAAACACCATATATTTT	CASSVRGRSGNTIYF
TRBJ2-2	NA	17	TRBV15	NA	TGTGCCACCAGCAGAGATAACGGGGGCGCGAACACCGGGGAGCTGTTTTTT	CATSRDNGGANTGELFF
TRBJ2-1	NA	14	TRBV20-1	NA	TGCAGTGCGACGGGACGGATAAAAGGGGATGAGCAGATCTTC	CSATGRIKGDEQIF
TRBJ2-3	TRBD2	14	TRBV29-1	many	TGCAGCGGGTCTAGCGGGGGTAGCACAGATACGCAGTATTTT	CSGSSGGSTDTQYF
TRBJ2-5	TRBD2	15	TRBV5-1	NA	TGCGCCAGCAGCTTGGGGCTAGCGGCCCAAGAGACCCAGTACTTC	CASSLGLAAQETQYF
TRBJ2-3	NA	15	TRBV24-1	few	TGTGCCACCAGTGATTTGACCGGGGGACGGGATACGCAGTATTTT	CATSDLTGGRDTQYF
TRBJ2-5	NA	15	TRBV10-3	few	TGTGCCATCAGTGAGGACAGCCGATTCCAAGAGACCCAGTACTTC	CAISEDSRFQETQYF
TRBJ2-7	NA	15	TRBV7-2	NA	TGTGCCAGCAGCTTTTTTCGTAGTACCATTTACGAGCAGTACTTC	CASSFFRSTIYEQYF
TRBJ2-3	NA	15	TRBV6-1	NA	TGTGCCAGCAGACCGACGACAGCAAGCACAGATACGCAGTATTTT	CASRPTTASTDTQYF
TRBJ2-2	NA	16	TRBV10-3	NA	TGTGCCACCCATCCGGCCGGCCAACGGGACACCGGGGAGCTGTTTTTT	CATHPAGQRDTGELFF
TRBJ2-1	NA	15	TRBV11-2	NA	TGTGCCAGCAGCTCCCAGCCAAGGACCTACAATGAGCAGTTCTTC	CASSSQPRTYNEQFF
TRBJ1-2	NA	14	TRBV5-8	few	TGTGCCAGCAGCTTGCTGACAGGCGACTATGGCTACACCTTC	CASSLLTGDYGYTF
TRBJ1-3	NA	15	TRBV4-3	NA	TGCGCCAGCAGCCAAGATGGGGCGGCTGGAAACACCATATATTTT	CASSQDGAAGNTIYF
TRBJ2-7	NA	15	TRBV18	NA	TGTGCCAGCTCACCCCTCGGGCAGGCTCGTAACGAGCAGTACTTC	CASSPLGQARNEQYF
TRBJ2-1	TRBD1	14	TRBV12-3/TRBV12-4	many	TGTGCCAGCAGCTCCGGGACAGGGGTTGGTGAGCAGTTCTTC	CASSSGTGVGEQFF
TRBJ2-4	TRBD2	17	TRBV5-1	few	TGCGCCAGCAGCTTCACTAGCGGGAGATCAGGCAAAAACATTCAGTACTTC	CASSFTSGRSGKNIQYF
TRBJ2-2	TRBD2	15	TRBV12-3/TRBV12-4	NA	TGTGCCAGCAGTTTGCGACTAGCGGGGTCCGGGGAGCTGTTTTTT	CASSLRLAGSGELFF
TRBJ2-2	TRBD1	16	TRBV12-3/TRBV12-4	few	TGTGCCAGCAGTTTTAGGGACAGGGAGAACACCGGGGAGCTGTTTTTT	CASSFRDRENTGELFF
TRBJ2-7	TRBD2	16	TRBV20-1	NA	TGCAGTGCTAGAGAAGAACCTAGCGGGAGGGCCCTCGAGCAGTACTTC	CSAREEPSGRALEQYF
TRBJ1-5	NA	13	TRBV30	few	TGTGCCTGGTCGAGGGGAAGCAATCAGCCCCAGCATTTT	CAWSRGSNQPQHF
TRBJ1-6	NA	15	TRBV20-1	many	TGCAGTGCTAGAAAAGGGGCCTCCTATAATTCACCCCTCCACTTT	CSARKGASYNSPLHF
TRBJ2-3	TRBD2	16	TRBV20-1	many	TGCAGTGCTAGAGGAAGCGGGGTAGCAGGCGCAGATACGCAGTATTTT	CSARGSGVAGADTQYF
TRBJ1-2	TRBD1	15	TRBV12-3/TRBV12-4	NA	TGTGCCAGCAGCCGGGGACAGCTGTTTAACTATGGCTACACCTTC	CASSRGQLFNYGYTF
TRBJ2-2	TRBD2	17	TRBV5-1	many	TGCGCCAGCAGCTTGGCCGGGACTAGGTCGTCCACCGGGGAGCTGTTTTTT	CASSLAGTRSSTGELFF
TRBJ1-4	NA	15	TRBV7-2	many	TGTGCCAGCAGCTCAGCCGGGACGGTCATTGAAAAACTGTTTTTT	CASSSAGTVIEKLFF
TRBJ1-1	NA	12	TRBV18	many	TGTGCCAGCTCAGGGGACATACTTGAAGCTTTCTTT	CASSGDILEAFF
TRBJ2-3	TRBD2	15	TRBV20-1	few	TGCAGTGCTAGAGATTTCCTAGCGGAGGGAGATACGCAGTATTTT	CSARDFLAEGDTQYF
TRBJ2-1	NA	11	TRBV5-1	few	TGCGCCAGCAGCTTGGATGGTGAGCAGTTCTTC	CASSLDGEQFF
TRBJ1-2	NA	11	TRBV7-2	many	TGTGCCAGCAGCTTGGGGAAAGGCTACACCTTC	CASSLGKGYTF
TRBJ2-2	TRBD1	15	TRBV12-3/TRBV12-4	NA	TGTGCCAGCGACTCGACAGGGGGCCAAACCGGGGAGCTGTTTTTT	CASDSTGGQTGELFF
TRBJ2-1	TRBD2	19	TRBV6-2/TRBV6-3	NA	TGTGCCAGCACCCTGGGACTAGCGGGCCTGGGGGGAGTCTACAATGAGCAGTTCTTC	CASTLGLAGLGGVYNEQFF
TRBJ1-2	TRBD1	14	TRBV20-1	few	TGCAGTGCTGGGGGGGACAGCACGCGCTATGGCTACACCTTC	CSAGGDSTRYGYTF
TRBJ2-2	NA	13	TRBV12-3/TRBV12-4	few	TGTGCCAGCAGCTCCTGGGTAGGCGGGGAGCTGTTTTTT	CASSSWVGGELFF
TRBJ2-5	NA	20	TRBV6-2/TRBV6-3	many	TGTGCCAGCAGTCCACGATACTCCCCCAGCCGAGGCGCAGACAGGGAGACCCAGTACTTC	CASSPRYSPSRGADRETQYF
TRBJ2-1	TRBD2	17	TRBV4-3	few	TGCGCCAGCAGCCAAGATCCGGCTAGCGGGACTGAGGATGAGCAGTTCTTC	CASSQDPASGTEDEQFF
TRBJ2-7	NA	12	TRBV6-6	once	TGTGTCAGCAGTTACCAATACTACGAGCAGTACTTC	CVSSYQYYEQYF
TRBJ2-2	NA	14	TRBV4-1	NA	TGCGCCAGCAGCCCAACAGAGAACACCGGGGAGCTGTTTTTT	CASSPTENTGELFF
TRBJ2-1	NA	15	TRBV5-1	few	TGCGCCAGCAGCTTGGGAGAGGTATCCTACAATGAGCAGTTCTTC	CASSLGEVSYNEQFF
TRBJ2-2	TRBD2	16	TRBV15	many	TGTGCCACCAGCTGGGGACTAGCGGGAGGTGCCGGGGAGCTGTTTTTT	CATSWGLAGGAGELFF
TRBJ2-5	NA	15	TRBV7-9	NA	TGTGCCAGCAGCGATCACACCCAGGGCCCAGAGACCCAGTACTTC	CASSDHTQGPETQYF
TRBJ2-3	NA	18	TRBV18	few	TGTGCCAGCTCACCACCGATTCCGGACTTCACTAGCACAGATACGCAGTATTTT	CASSPPIPDFTSTDTQYF
TRBJ2-7	TRBD1	17	TRBV6-5	few	TGTGCCAGCAGTTACGCCCGGGACAGGGGGCGTAACTACGAGCAGTACTTC	CASSYARDRGRNYEQYF
TRBJ2-5	TRBD1	15	TRBV28	few	TGTGCCAGCAGTTTACTAGGGACAGCGCAAGAGACCCAGTACTTC	CASSLLGTAQETQYF
TRBJ1-2	NA	13	TRBV5-1	many	TGCGCCAGCAGCTGGAGTCAGGCTTCTGGCTACACCTTC	CASSWSQASGYTF
TRBJ2-5	NA	15	TRBV4-3	few	TGCGCCAGCAGCCAAGAGGTGTCAACAGGGAGGGCCCAGTACTTC	CASSQEVSTGRAQYF
TRBJ2-1	NA	15	TRBV7-9	NA	TGTGCCAGCAGCCCTCCGGGACAAAAGTACAATGAGCAGTTCTTC	CASSPPGQKYNEQFF
TRBJ1-2	TRBD1	16	TRBV5-6	many	TGTGCCAGCAGCACCAATTTTCGGACAGGGACCTTGGGCTACACCTTC	CASSTNFRTGTLGYTF
TRBJ2-2	TRBD2	16	TRBV15	NA	TGTGCCACCAGCAGGGGTAGCGGGGGTATGAACGGGGAGCTGTTTTTT	CATSRGSGGMNGELFF
TRBJ2-3	NA	12	TRBV15	few	TGTGCCACCAGCAGGGCCGAGGATACGCAGTATTTT	CATSRAEDTQYF
TRBJ2-6	NA	17	TRBV4-3	NA	TGCGCCAGCAGCCAAGACCCCCTGACCTCTGGGGCCAACGTCCTGACTTTC	CASSQDPLTSGANVLTF
TRBJ2-2	TRBD2	16	TRBV12-3/TRBV12-4	NA	TGTGCCAGCAGCAAACTAGCGGGGGCCGAGGGCGGGGAGCTGTTTTTT	CASSKLAGAEGGELFF